This TCR beta chain appears in the sequencing data of a study of blood T cell repertoires in COVID-19. Study overall: The study drew acute and convalescent COVID-19 samples from the United States, Italy and Spain.

Generated by immunoSEQ multiplex PCR, the TCRdb table keeps only in-frame clones and is missing some. The table includes about 310,000 clones, around 91% detected once. The germline CDR1 and CDR2 sequences are MDHEN and SYDVKM. Trimming removed 7 bases from V and 6 bases from J; junction bases left unmatched: 13. This CDR3 has 15 amino acids. The specimen sequenced was PBMCs or T cells enriched from blood (not recorded which). This TCR derives from a woman between 35 and 50 years old who had recovered from COVID-19. V is TRBV28 and J is TRBJ2-7; TRBD2 matches at 9 bases. The CDR3 region is CASTSWRLAAREQYF. The CDR3 nucleotides are TGTGCCAGCACCTCGTGGCGACTAGCGGCCCGCGAGCAGTACTTC.